Shown below are 9 T cell receptor beta chains from a single sample sequenced in a study of vaccination and CD4 T cells after COVID-19. As for treatment: approximately 10-day PBMC culture with coronavirus spike peptide pools or control peptides (ViraFEST assay). Researchers collected the unexposed donor's CD4+ T cells before the COVID-19 pandemic (2011-2018). Cultured CD4+ T cell DNA was sequenced using the Oncomine TCR Beta short-read assay. From the PCR reads, TCRdb called clonotypes with MiXCR, one entry per CDR3 protein. The sample comprises more than 4,000 distinct CDR3 sequences, roughly two fifths of which are singletons, and 40% to 50% rests with the top ten. No antigen is known for these receptors. Source material: CD4+ T cells from blood, cultured in vitro. The source of these receptors is a human donor in good health.

This clonotype occurred a few times. The chain is built from TRBV6-4 and TRBJ1-1; TRBD1 might be the D (5 bases). CDR3 length equals 13 residues. V lost 6 bases and J lost 3, with 11 bases in between. Germline CDR1 is MRHNA and CDR2 is SNTAGT. Here the CDR3 DNA reads TGTGCCAGCAGACAGGAATCCCACACTGAAGCTTTCTTT. Its translation: CASRQESHTEAFF.

For the CDR3, the DNA is TGTGCCAGCAGCCCAAGTGACGGAGAGACGAACACTGAAGCTTTCTTT. Protein: CASSPSDGETNTEAFF. The rearrangement uses TRBV7-6 and TRBJ1-1; D gene unclear. Trimming removed 5 bases from V and 1 base from J, with 17 bases in between. Germline lookup yields CDR1 SGHVS and CDR2 FNYEAQ. This CDR3 comprises 16 residues.

This clonotype was seen a handful of times. This sequence joins TRBV2 and TRBJ1-5; TRBD1 matches at 7 bases. The CDR3 totals 13 residues. The junction had 3 bases not matched to a gene; V was cut back by 7 bases and J by 3 bases. Per germline, CDR1 SNHLY and CDR2 FYNNEI. The CDR3 sequence: CASMTGPNQPQHF. The CDR3 DNA reads TGTGCCAGCATGACAGGGCCCAATCAGCCCCAGCATTTT. Supplemented by reference TRBV2 and TRBJ1-5, the full variable domain reads EPEVTQTPSHQVTQMGQEVILRCVPISNHLYFYWYRQILGQKVEFLVSFYNNEISEKSEIFDDQFSVERPDGSNFTLKIRSTKLEDSAMYFCASMTGPNQPQHFGDGTRLSIL.

This clonotype has just a few counts. This chain links TRBV20-1 with TRBJ1-1; D is possibly TRBD1 (5 bases). The length of the CDR3 is 14 residues. Germline lookup yields CDR1 DFQATT and CDR2 SNEGSKA (reference sequence). V was clipped by 6 bases and J by 7 bases, with 21 bases between them. CDR3 DNA sequence: TGCAGTGCCTCCACAGGACACCCCGACCGTGAAGCTTTCTTT. Its protein is CSASTGHPDREAFF.

The V and J genes are TRBV14 and TRBJ2-7; D is tentatively TRBD1 or TRBD2 (5 bases each). CDR3 length: 14 residues. V lost 0 bases to trimming and J lost 4 bases, with 10 bases between them. Germline loops: CDR1 SGHDN, CDR2 FVKESK. The CDR3 DNA reads as TGTGCCAGCAGCCAAGATTGGGGACGGTACGAGCAGTACTTC. This codes for CASSQDWGRYEQYF.

This clonotype was seen a few times. V gene TRBV6-5 combines with J gene TRBJ1-1, with D maybe TRBD1 (5 bases). Trimming removed 2 bases at V and 3 bases at J, with 10 bases between. CDR1 and CDR2 (germline): MNHEY, SVGAGI. The CDR3 loop spans 14 amino acids. CDR3 nucleotide sequence: TGTGCCAGCAGTTACGAAGGGGCGCACACTGAAGCTTTCTTT. It yields the protein CASSYEGAHTEAFF.

This chain joins TRBV20-1 and TRBJ1-2; tentative D call: TRBD1 (6 bases). The CDR3 has 13 residues. Trimming cost V 4 bases and J 7 bases, with 16 bases left between them. Germline V CDR1 and CDR2: DFQATT, SNEGSKA (reference sequence). CDR3 coding DNA: TGCAGTGCTACCAATACAGGGTTTGGTGGCTACACCTTC. This codes for CSATNTGFGGYTF.

V usage is TRBV6-1 and J usage is TRBJ1-6, with 8 nucleotides matching TRBD1. CDR1 and CDR2 from the germline V gene are MNHNS and SASEGT. Unmatched junction bases numbered 6, after V lost 7 bases and J lost 7 bases. The CDR3 consists of 14 residues. CDR3: CASTFGQGNSPLHF. In DNA, the CDR3 is TGTGCCAGCACCTTCGGACAGGGCAATTCACCCCTCCACTTT.

This clonotype was seen more than once but under ten times. The V call is TRBV7-6, the J call TRBJ1-2; the D is unclear. The CDR3 loop spans 13 amino acids. Trimming removed 3 bases at V and 4 bases at J, with 9 bases between. Germline CDR1 and CDR2: SGHVS and FNYEAQ. The CDR3 sequence: CASSLGRSYGYTF. The CDR3 DNA reads as TGTGCCAGCAGCTTGGGCAGAAGCTATGGCTACACCTTC.